The 22 T cell receptor beta chains below all came from one sample that was sequenced in a study of blood T cell repertoires in COVID-19. Here immunoSEQ multiplex PCR was the method, and the copy in TCRdb shows in-frame clones only, minus some. Seen here are some 300,000 clones, approximately 90% observed once, and the top ten hold 6.3%. The specimen sequenced was peripheral blood. The source of these receptors is a woman aged 45-65 years with COVID-19, enrolled during active disease.

The rearrangement joins TRBV6-2 or TRBV6-3 to TRBJ2-1, with TRBD2 matching over 9 bases. Trimming took 5 bases from V and 11 from J; bases not matched to a gene: 16. Per germline, CDR1 MNHEY and CDR2 SVGEGT. The CDR3 consists of 16 residues. The CDR3 DNA reads as TGTGCCAGCAGTGGCCAGAGCGGGAGGCCCTCTTGGAAGCAGTTCTTC. Translated, it gives CASSGQSGRPSWKQFF.

The rearrangement links TRBV18 to TRBJ1-1; 12 bases are a match to TRBD1. V shed 6 bases, J shed 8 bases, and the junction held 10 bases outside the gene matches. The V gene's germline CDR1 is KGHSH and CDR2 LQKENI. The CDR3 length is 15 residues. The CDR3 sequence: CASSPGTGGGVEAFF. The CDR3 bases are TGTGCCAGCTCTCCCGGGACAGGGGGCGGAGTGGAAGCTTTCTTT. The complete variable domain, with remaining parts taken from reference TRBV18 and TRBJ1-1, reads NAGVMQNPRHLVRRRGQEARLRCSPMKGHSHVYWYRQLPEEGLKFMVYLQKENIIDESGMPKERFSAEFPKEGPSILRIQQVVRGDSAAYFCASSPGTGGGVEAFFGQGTRLTVV.

This clone appeared once. The chain uses TRBV10-3 and TRBJ2-7, with TRBD2 matching 11 bases. The CDR3 length is 13 residues. CDR1 is ENHRY and CDR2 is SYGVKD in the germline V gene. V trimming: 8 bases; J trimming: 3 bases; junction bases outside the gene matches: 3. CDR3 coding DNA: TGTGCCATCGGGACTAGCGGAAACTACGAGCAGTACTTC. Translation: CAIGTSGNYEQYF.

The sample holds a few counts of this clone. The chain carries TRBV7-9 and TRBJ2-1; D unclear. Trimming left V 7 bases short and J 9 bases short, with 13 bases between. CDR3 length: 12 amino acids. From germline, CDR1 is SEHNR and CDR2 FQNEAQ (reference sequence). The CDR3 DNA follows: TGTGCCAGCACCATTCTTACTGGTGAGCAGTTCTTC. Amino acid sequence: CASTILTGEQFF.

The chain is built from TRBV3-1 (or the pseudogene TRBV3-2) and TRBJ2-4; D ambiguous. V shed 3 bases and J shed 12 bases, with 12 bases lying between them. Germline CDR1 reads LGHDT; CDR2 reads YNNKEL (reference sequence). This CDR3 has 12 amino acids. The CDR3 spells CASSHTDTAQYF. The CDR3, as DNA: TGTGCCAGCAGCCATACTGACACTGCTCAGTACTTC.

The chain couples TRBV28 to TRBJ1-1, with D perhaps matching TRBD1 (5 bases). Germline V CDR1 and CDR2: MDHEN, SYDVKM. This CDR3 region has 12 residues. V shed 8 bases and J shed 6 bases, with 13 bases lying between them. The CDR3 is CASSGQGSEAFF. CDR3 coding DNA: TGTGCCAGCTCTGGTCAGGGTTCTGAAGCTTTCTTT.

This chain uses TRBV3-1 (or the pseudogene TRBV3-2) with TRBJ2-1; unclear D gene. From germline, CDR1 is LGHDT and CDR2 YNNKEL (reference sequence). V lost 0 bases, J lost 9 bases, and 9 bases lay in between. CDR3 size: 13 residues. The CDR3 loop reads CASSQDVRSEQFF. The CDR3 bases are TGTGCCAGCAGCCAAGATGTACGGAGTGAGCAGTTCTTC.

This clone came up a few times. The chain carries TRBV10-3 and TRBJ1-2; D might be TRBD1 (5 bases). Germline CDR1 ENHRY, CDR2 SYGVKD. This CDR3 has 12 residues. Trimming removed 4 bases from V and 2 bases from J, with 5 bases in between. The chain's CDR3 is CAISAGNYGYTF. The CDR3 DNA follows: TGTGCCATCAGTGCAGGGAACTATGGCTACACCTTC.

The J gene is TRBJ1-1, the V gene TRBV14; no clear D. The CDR3 runs to 14 residues. The germline V and J ends were trimmed by 5 bases and 2 bases, with 12 bases remaining between them. The germline CDR1 and CDR2 sequences are SGHDN and FVKESK. CDR3 coding DNA: TGTGCCAGCAGCTCTATTGGAGCCAACACTGAAGCTTTCTTT. Protein sequence: CASSSIGANTEAFF.

The V and J genes are TRBV6-4 and TRBJ1-1; a weak D match, TRBD1 (5 bases). The CDR3 has 14 residues. The ends were cut back, 4 bases at V and 0 bases at J, with 9 bases in the middle. Germline-derived CDR1 and CDR2 are MRHNA and SNTAGT. DNA of the CDR3: TGTGCCAGCAGTGCGGGACTCATGAACACTGAAGCTTTCTTT. Translating it yields CASSAGLMNTEAFF.

The chain recombines TRBV5-6 with TRBJ2-1, with no clear D. Germline CDR1 is SGHDT and CDR2 is YYEEEE. V lost 4 bases and J lost 9, with 8 bases in between. The CDR3 is 11 amino acids. The CDR3 here is CASSLSSEQFF. The CDR3 nucleotides read TGTGCCAGCAGCCTATCGAGTGAGCAGTTCTTC.

The chain uses TRBV20-1 and TRBJ2-1; 8 nucleotides match TRBD2. The CDR3 runs 14 residues. Germline V lookup: CDR1 DFQATT, CDR2 SNEGSKA (reference sequence). With 3 bases clipped from V and 3 bases from J, the junction kept 4 bases outside the gene matches. In DNA, the CDR3 is TGCAGTGCTAGTCGGCGGGAGGTCTACAATGAGCAGTTCTTC. Its translation is CSASRREVYNEQFF.

The chain is built from TRBV7-9 and TRBJ2-3, with D maybe TRBD2 (6 bases). The V gene's germline CDR1 is SEHNR and CDR2 FQNEAQ (reference sequence). Deletions cut 6 bases from V and 1 base from J, with 20 bases between. This CDR3 region has 17 residues. The CDR3 sequence is CASRAGSGFLGTDTQYF. CDR3 nucleotides: TGTGCCAGCAGGGCCGGGAGCGGGTTCCTGGGCACAGATACGCAGTATTTT.

The chain has TRBV7-9 and TRBJ1-1; possible D gene TRBD1, 5 bases. Germline-derived CDR1 and CDR2 are SEHNR and FQNEAQ (reference sequence). Trimming cost V 5 bases and J 1 base, with 11 bases left between them. The CDR3 length is 14 residues. CDR3 bases: TGTGCCAGCAGCCTGACAGATTCGAACACTGAAGCTTTCTTT. The encoded protein is CASSLTDSNTEAFF.

The V gene is TRBV19, the J gene TRBJ2-5; 14 nucleotides align to TRBD2. The CDR3 is 16 residues long. The V gene end was trimmed by 3 bases and the J gene end by 5 bases; junction bases not matched to a gene: 5. Germline-derived CDR1 and CDR2 are LNHDA and SQIVND (reference sequence). In DNA form, the CDR3 reads TGTGCCAGTAGTATGGGGACTAGCGGGAGCATGGAGACCCAGTACTTC. This gives the protein CASSMGTSGSMETQYF.

V usage is TRBV16 and J usage is TRBJ1-3; TRBD1 aligns across 8 bases. The V and J ends lost 0 bases and 4 bases, in that order; junction bases with no gene match: 5. Germline CDR1 is KGHSY and CDR2 is FQNENV. The CDR3 totals 16 residues. CDR3 DNA: TGTGCCAGCAGCCAATCGTCAGGGGGCTCGGGAAACACCATATATTTT. Translated: CASSQSSGGSGNTIYF.

This chain joins TRBV11-2 and TRBJ2-3, with 14 bases that match TRBD2. The CDR3 totals 16 residues. Germline CDR1 SGHAT, CDR2 FQNNGV. V lost 9 bases, J lost 2 bases, and 7 bases stayed unmatched. CDR3 sequence reads: CASRGGLAGVTDTQYF. The CDR3 bases are TGTGCCAGTAGGGGGGGACTAGCGGGAGTCACAGATACGCAGTATTTT.

The chain couples TRBV7-9 to TRBJ2-5; no definite D call. Trimming cost V 1 base and J 1 base, with 13 bases left between them. The CDR3 consists of 16 residues. The V gene's germline CDR1 is SEHNR and CDR2 FQNEAQ (reference sequence). CDR3 in amino acids: CASSLEGMRFQETQYF. The DNA for the CDR3 is TGTGCCAGCAGCTTAGAAGGCATGCGGTTCCAAGAGACCCAGTACTTC.

The chain combines TRBV3-1 (or the pseudogene TRBV3-2) with TRBJ1-2; D might be TRBD1 (5 bases). The V end was cut by 3 bases, the J end by 7 bases, with 12 bases between. This CDR3 spans 13 amino acids. Germline V gene data show CDR1 as LGHDT and CDR2 as YNNKEL (reference sequence). CDR3 amino acids: CASSQGGTIGYTF. DNA of the CDR3: TGTGCCAGCAGCCAGGGCGGGACGATTGGCTACACCTTC.

V usage is TRBV29-1 and J usage is TRBJ1-1; D possibly corresponds to TRBD1 (5 bases). The germline V gene has CDR1 SQVTM and CDR2 ANQGSEA. Between the trimmed V and J ends, which lost 2 bases and 3 bases, there was a span of 16 bases. The CDR3 sequence is 15 residues long. The CDR3 DNA reads TGCAGCGTTGAAAGGCAGGGCGCTGGTTACACTGAAGCTTTCTTT. Its protein is CSVERQGAGYTEAFF.

J is TRBJ1-5 and V is TRBV19, with 9 bases fitting TRBD1. V shed 5 bases and J 4 bases; nucleotides not matched to a gene: 9. The CDR3 totals 16 residues. CDR1 is LNHDA and CDR2 is SQIVND in the germline V gene (reference sequence). Here the CDR3 DNA reads TGTGCCAGTAGTCGGACAGGGGAGGCCTCTAATCAGCCCCAGCATTTT. It encodes CASSRTGEASNQPQHF.

The gene calls are TRBV5-5 and TRBJ1-2, with TRBD1 identical over 11 bases. The CDR3 totals 17 residues. The V gene's germline CDR1 is SGHKS and CDR2 YYEKEE (reference sequence). Trimming cost V 4 bases and J 1 base; bases outside gene matches: 9. As DNA, the CDR3 is TGTGCCAGCAGCCAAAAAGGGACAGGGGGAGGTAACTATGGCTACACCTTC. Its translation: CASSQKGTGGGNYGYTF.